This entry lists 30 T cell receptor beta chains sequenced from one sample in a study of CD4 T cells in relation to SARS-CoV-2 and coronaviruses. The table came from immunoSEQ multiplex PCR; TCRdb's copy has only in-frame clones and leaves some out. Among around 29,000 clones listed, about 80% were seen once. These receptors' targets are unknown. CD4+ T cells from unexposed donors were obtained before the COVID-19 pandemic (2011-2018). CD4+ T cells were isolated from the cells after 10 days of culture. Sequencing input: CD4+ T cells from PBMCs, cultured in vitro. These receptors all stem from a human donor in good health.

The genes are TRBV5-1 and TRBJ2-2, with D possibly being TRBD2 (6 bases). The CDR3 consists of 17 residues. The germline V gene encodes CDR1 SGHRS and CDR2 YFSETQ. Trimming cost V 9 bases and J 1 base, with 22 bases left between them. The CDR3 nucleotides read TGCGCCACCAGAGTGGACCCGGGCGGGGTGAACACCGGGGAGCTGTTTTTT. Protein: CATRVDPGGVNTGELFF.

The chain links TRBV5-1 to TRBJ1-3; D call uncertain. V shed 4 bases and J shed 0 bases, with 8 bases lying between them. The germline gives CDR1 SGHRS, CDR2 YFSETQ. The CDR3 extends over 14 amino acids. Written as DNA, the CDR3 is TGCGCCAGCAGCCCCGACCACTCTGGAAACACCATATATTTT. Protein sequence: CASSPDHSGNTIYF.

CDR3 bases: TGCAGCGTGGATTACAGGGTGAACACTGAAGCTTTCTTT. Protein sequence: CSVDYRVNTEAFF. The J gene is TRBJ1-1, the V gene TRBV29-1; maybe TRBD1 (6 bases). The CDR3 is 13 residues long. Deletions cut 6 bases from V and 0 bases from J, with 11 bases between. The germline V gene has CDR1 SQVTM and CDR2 ANQGSEA.

In its sample, this clone was seen a few times. This rearrangement joins TRBV9 to TRBJ2-2, with no clear D. In germline, CDR1 is SGDLS, CDR2 YYNGEE. Between the trimmed V and J ends, which lost 0 bases and 3 bases, there was a span of 12 bases. CDR3 length: 16 amino acids. CDR3 bases: TGTGCCAGCAGCGTAGCCCTTGCACGTTACACCGGGGAGCTGTTTTTT. Translation gives CASSVALARYTGELFF.

The rearrangement joins TRBV10-3 to TRBJ1-2; 9 bases match TRBD1. The V segment lost 7 bases and the J segment 3 bases; nucleotides outside the gene matches: 6. This CDR3 has 14 amino acids. Looked up from germline, CDR1 is ENHRY and CDR2 is SYGVKD. The chain's CDR3 is CAINQDRGDYGYTF. In DNA, the CDR3 is TGTGCCATCAACCAGGACAGGGGAGACTATGGCTACACCTTC.

This clone was seen more than once but under ten times. The CDR3 coding sequence is TGCGCCAGCAGCCTACCCGGAGTAGACAGGGTGCGAGGGGGCTACACCTTC. Translated, it gives CASSLPGVDRVRGGYTF. V and J are TRBV5-1 and TRBJ1-2, with 7 positions matching TRBD1. CDR1 and CDR2 from the germline V gene are SGHRS and YFSETQ. V shed 4 bases, J shed 8 bases, and the junction held 20 bases outside the gene matches. The CDR3 spans 17 residues.

V gene TRBV4-3 combines with J gene TRBJ1-2, with D hard to call. CDR3 length: 14 residues. The germline CDR1 and CDR2 sequences are LGHNA and YSLEER. The V end lost 0 bases, the J end lost 8 bases, and 13 bases lay between the germline ends. The CDR3 protein is CASSQDSSPRGYTF. The DNA of the CDR3 is TGCGCCAGCAGCCAAGACTCCTCGCCGAGGGGCTACACCTTC.

This clone has just one count. This chain joins TRBV30 and TRBJ2-3; 12 bases line up with TRBD2. This CDR3 comprises 14 residues. Germline CDR1 and CDR2: GTSNPN and SVGIG (reference sequence). The CDR3 region is CGTSGTNLKATQYF. The CDR3 nucleotides read TGTGGGACTAGCGGGACCAACCTTAAGGCTACGCAGTATTTT.

This clone was counted a few times. This chain joins TRBV7-9 and TRBJ1-4; a possible D gene is TRBD1 (6 bases). Germline CDR1 is SEHNR and CDR2 is FQNEAQ (reference sequence). The V gene lost 5 bases and the J gene lost 4 bases, with 14 bases spanning the gap. This CDR3 contains 15 residues. In DNA, the CDR3 is TGTGCCAGCAGCCCCGGACAGTCCTTTAATGAAAAACTGTTTTTT. Protein product: CASSPGQSFNEKLFF.

This clone has a single count. The chain has TRBV2 and TRBJ1-5; 8 positions match TRBD1. V was pared by 5 bases and J by 2 bases, with 5 bases of the junction left unmatched. The germline V gene encodes CDR1 SNHLY and CDR2 FYNNEI. The CDR3 totals 15 residues. The CDR3 DNA sequence: TGTGCCAGCAGTTACAGGACAGGGCGCAATCAGCCCCAGCATTTT. This codes for CASSYRTGRNQPQHF.

V and J are TRBV4-2 and TRBJ1-4; 9 positions agree with TRBD1. This CDR3 is built from 13 residues. With 3 bases clipped from V and 11 bases from J, the junction kept 4 bases outside the gene matches. CDR1 and CDR2 (germline): LGHNA, YNFKEQ. CDR3 in DNA: TGTGCCAGCAGCCAGAGGGACAGGGAGAAACTGTTTTTT. Amino acid sequence: CASSQRDREKLFF.

The V gene is TRBV5-4, the J gene TRBJ2-7, with D possibly TRBD2 on 5 matching bases. The germline V and J ends were trimmed by 1 base and 5 bases, with 16 bases remaining between them. CDR3 length: 15 residues. Germline CDR1 SGHNT, CDR2 YYREEE (reference sequence). The CDR3 sequence: CASSLRFGRGNEQYF. The CDR3 nucleotides read TGTGCCAGCAGCTTGCGATTCGGCCGGGGAAACGAGCAGTACTTC.

The rearrangement uses TRBV19 and TRBJ2-5, with 13 nucleotides matching TRBD2. Trimming cost V 5 bases and J 5 bases; bases outside gene matches: 5. Looked up from germline, CDR1 is LNHDA and CDR2 is SQIVND (reference sequence). This CDR3 is 15 amino acids long. CDR3 amino acids: CASSSLAGGGETQYF. The CDR3, as DNA: TGTGCCAGTAGTTCACTAGCGGGAGGGGGTGAGACCCAGTACTTC.

V gene TRBV10-3 combines with J gene TRBJ2-4; D may be TRBD2 (6 bases). Germline V gene sequence: CDR1 ENHRY, CDR2 SYGVKD. The germline V and J ends were trimmed by 0 bases and 6 bases, with 12 bases remaining between them. This CDR3 has 15 amino acids. The CDR3 region has the DNA TGTGCCATCAGTGAGTCGACCCGAGCGGGAAACATTCAGTACTTC. Its protein is CAISESTRAGNIQYF.

The chain uses TRBV28 and TRBJ2-5; perhaps TRBD2 as D (5 bases). Looked up from germline, CDR1 is MDHEN and CDR2 is SYDVKM. Deletions cut 5 bases from V and 5 bases from J, with 18 bases between. The CDR3 totals 15 residues. The CDR3 sequence: CASSPRRRQSETQYF. The CDR3, as DNA: TGTGCCAGCAGTCCTAGGAGGAGGCAGTCGGAGACCCAGTACTTC.

The chain is built from TRBV3-1 (or the pseudogene TRBV3-2) and TRBJ1-5; D ambiguous. V lost 0 bases, J lost 4 bases, and 10 bases lay in between. Germline CDR1 and CDR2: LGHDT and YNNKEL (reference sequence). CDR3 length equals 15 residues. CDR3 in amino acids: CASSQDYVPNQPQHF. The CDR3, as DNA: TGTGCCAGCAGCCAAGATTACGTCCCTAATCAGCCCCAGCATTTT.

The V gene is TRBV27, the J gene TRBJ2-2; maybe TRBD1 (6 bases). CDR3 length: 14 residues. V shed 7 bases and J shed 2 bases, with 11 bases lying between them. Germline V gene data show CDR1 as MNHEY and CDR2 as SMNVEV (reference sequence). CDR3 DNA sequence: TGTGCCAGCAACAGGGATCGAAACACCGGGGAGCTGTTTTTT. This encodes CASNRDRNTGELFF.

The chain recombines TRBV19 with TRBJ1-5; 9 bases line up with TRBD1. The germline V gene has CDR1 LNHDA and CDR2 SQIVND (reference sequence). With V trimmed by 4 bases and J by 5 bases, 0 bases remained unmatched. The CDR3 extends over 13 amino acids. The DNA of the CDR3 is TGTGCCAGTAGTAGGGACAGGGATCAGCCCCAGCATTTT. Translated: CASSRDRDQPQHF.

The V call is TRBV19, the J call TRBJ1-1, with unresolved D. V lost 1 base and J 1 base, leaving 13 bases between the germline ends. The CDR3 extends over 16 amino acids. Germline V gene lookup returns CDR1 LNHDA and CDR2 SQIVND (reference sequence). The CDR3 coding sequence is TGTGCCAGTAGTATAGGATTTGGACGGACGAACACTGAAGCTTTCTTT. Protein product: CASSIGFGRTNTEAFF.

The chain uses TRBV12-5 and TRBJ2-3; 10 bases line up with TRBD1. J was trimmed by 2 bases and V by 0 bases; bases with no gene match: 5. CDR1 is LGHNT and CDR2 is FRNRAP in the germline V gene. The CDR3 runs 17 residues. The CDR3 sequence: CASGLVRDRGDTDTQYF. CDR3 bases: TGTGCTAGTGGTTTGGTAAGGGACAGGGGCGACACAGATACGCAGTATTTT.

The V call is TRBV7-2, the J call TRBJ2-3, with 7 nucleotides matching TRBD1. CDR3 length equals 15 residues. The germline gives CDR1 SGHTA, CDR2 FQGNSA. Losses at the gene ends were 4 bases for V and 2 bases for J; bases not matched to a gene: 6. In nucleotides, the CDR3 is TGTGCCAGCAGCTCTACAGGGGAATCCACAGATACGCAGTATTTT. As protein: CASSSTGESTDTQYF. Together with reference TRBV7-2 and TRBJ2-3, the CDR3 gives the full variable domain: GAGVSQSPSNKVTEKGKDVELRCDPISGHTALYWYRQSLGQGLEFLIYFQGNSAPDKSGLPSDRFSAERTGGSVSTLTIQRTQQEDSAVYLCASSSTGESTDTQYFGPGTRLTVL.

V gene TRBV5-4 combines with J gene TRBJ1-2, with 7 bases that match TRBD1. Germline CDR1 reads SGHNT; CDR2 reads YYREEE (reference sequence). The CDR3 has 15 amino acids. V was clipped by 4 bases and J by 2 bases; unmatched bases: 8. The CDR3 sequence: CASSLSGGGNYGYTF. CDR3 nucleotide sequence: TGTGCCAGCAGCCTTAGCGGAGGGGGCAACTATGGCTACACCTTC. The whole variable domain, remainder taken from reference TRBV5-4 and TRBJ1-2, is ETGVTQSPTHLIKTRGQQVTLRCSSQSGHNTVSWYQQALGQGPQFIFQYYREEENGRGNFPPRFSGLQFPNYSSELNVNALELDDSALYLCASSLSGGGNYGYTFGSGTRLTVV.

V and J are TRBV5-1 and TRBJ2-5; no reliable D call. Trimming left V 4 bases short and J 5 bases short, with 9 bases between. This CDR3 has 12 amino acids. Germline V gene lookup returns CDR1 SGHRS and CDR2 YFSETQ. CDR3 amino acids: CASSPNQETQYF. The CDR3 coding sequence is TGCGCCAGCAGCCCGAATCAGGAGACCCAGTACTTC.

The V call is TRBV19, the J call TRBJ2-2, with D hard to call. Trimming removed 6 bases at V and 0 bases at J, with 5 bases between. The germline gives CDR1 LNHDA, CDR2 SQIVND (reference sequence). The CDR3 has 13 residues. The CDR3: CASSGTNTGELFF. In DNA form, the CDR3 reads TGTGCCAGTAGCGGCACGAACACCGGGGAGCTGTTTTTT. The complete variable domain, with remaining parts taken from reference TRBV19 and TRBJ2-2, reads DGGITQSPKYLFRKEGQNVTLSCEQNLNHDAMYWYRQDPGQGLRLIYYSQIVNDFQKGDIAEGYSVSREKKESFPLTVTSAQKNPTAFYLCASSGTNTGELFFGEGSRLTVL.

As to this clone: The sample carries other DNA sequences with the same CDR3. The rearrangement joins TRBV18 to TRBJ2-7; 12 nucleotides match TRBD1. Germline-derived CDR1 and CDR2 are KGHSH and LQKENI. The CDR3 spans 16 residues. V lost 3 bases, J lost 3 bases, and 6 bases stayed unmatched. CDR3 DNA: TGTGCCAGCTCACCGGGGACAGGGGGCGGCCGCTACGAGCAGTACTTC. It yields the protein CASSPGTGGGRYEQYF.

This chain links TRBV6-1 with TRBJ2-5; weak D call: TRBD1 (5 bases). Trimming removed 10 bases at V and 5 bases at J, with 14 bases between. CDR3 length equals 12 residues. Germline V gene lookup returns CDR1 MNHNS and CDR2 SASEGT. CDR3 region: CANGRGGETQYF. DNA for the CDR3: TGTGCCAACGGTAGGGGTGGGGAGACCCAGTACTTC.

The J gene is TRBJ1-3, the V gene TRBV7-2, with no clear D. This CDR3 region has 14 residues. Germline V gives CDR1 SGHTA, CDR2 FQGNSA. The V end lost 3 bases, the J end lost 0 bases, and 6 bases lay between the germline ends. CDR3 in amino acids: CASSFDNSGNTIYF. CDR3 bases: TGTGCCAGCAGCTTTGACAACTCTGGAAACACCATATATTTT.

This chain links TRBV2 with TRBJ1-1; D is undetermined. Between the trimmed V and J ends, which lost 8 bases and 4 bases, there was a span of 5 bases. CDR1 is SNHLY and CDR2 is FYNNEI in the germline V gene. The CDR3 runs to 10 residues. The DNA of the CDR3 is TGTGCCAGCGGGTTCACTGAAGCTTTCTTT. This translates into CASGFTEAFF.

V is TRBV30 and J is TRBJ2-1; 12 nucleotides line up with TRBD2. With V trimmed by 3 bases and J by 7 bases, 4 bases remained unmatched. Germline assignment: CDR1 GTSNPN and CDR2 SVGIG (reference sequence). This CDR3 contains 14 residues. DNA for the CDR3: TGTGCCTGGAGACTAGCGGGAGGCCTGAATGAGCAGTTCTTC. Protein sequence: CAWRLAGGLNEQFF.

The rearrangement links TRBV13 to TRBJ2-7; D is unresolved. Germline lookup yields CDR1 PRHDT and CDR2 FYEKMQ (reference sequence). The CDR3 is made up of 11 amino acids. V was trimmed by 5 bases and J by 4 bases, leaving 6 bases between them. The CDR3 coding sequence is TGTGCCAGCAGCCTCATATACGAGCAGTACTTC. Its protein product is CASSLIYEQYF.